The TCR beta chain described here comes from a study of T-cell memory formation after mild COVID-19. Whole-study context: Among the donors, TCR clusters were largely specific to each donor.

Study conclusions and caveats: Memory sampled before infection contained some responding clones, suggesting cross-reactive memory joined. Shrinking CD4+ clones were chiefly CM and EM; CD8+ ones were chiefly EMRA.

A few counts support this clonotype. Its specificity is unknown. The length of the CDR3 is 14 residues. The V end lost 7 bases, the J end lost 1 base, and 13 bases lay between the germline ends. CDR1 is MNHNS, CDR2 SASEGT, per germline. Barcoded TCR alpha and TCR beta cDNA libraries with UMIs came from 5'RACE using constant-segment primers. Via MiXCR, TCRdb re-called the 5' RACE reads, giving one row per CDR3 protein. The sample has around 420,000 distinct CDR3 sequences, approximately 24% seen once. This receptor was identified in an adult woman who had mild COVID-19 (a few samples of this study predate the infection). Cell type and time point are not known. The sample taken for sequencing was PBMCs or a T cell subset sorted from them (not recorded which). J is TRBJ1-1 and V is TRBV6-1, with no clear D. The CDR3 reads CASTPGDTNTEAFF. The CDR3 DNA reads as TGTGCCAGCACCCCTGGGGATACGAACACTGAAGCTTTCTTT.